The 10 T cell receptor beta chains below come from one sample, sequenced in a study of OX40 agonist ivuxolimab in advanced cancers. Generated by immunoSEQ multiplex PCR, the TCRdb table keeps only in-frame clones and is missing some. The repertoire consists of 34,000 or so clones, with 81% occurring once and the leading ten covering around a fifth. The sequenced sample was CD4+ or CD8+ T cells sorted from blood, obtained in a trial of the OX40 agonist ivuxolimab. The receptor source for this set is an adult with an advanced solid tumor such as melanoma, head and neck, liver or kidney cancer.

The V and J genes are TRBV2 and TRBJ1-4, with no clear D. This CDR3 region has 16 residues. Germline CDR1 and CDR2: SNHLY and FYNNEI. Trimming took off 5 bases at V and 0 bases at J, with 13 bases between the two ends. The CDR3 reads CASSIGISATNEKLFF. CDR3 coding DNA: TGTGCCAGCAGTATCGGGATTTCAGCAACTAATGAAAAACTGTTTTTT.

CDR3 sequence: CASSSGYEQYF. CDR3 sequence (DNA): TGTGCCAGCAGCTCAGGGTACGAGCAGTACTTC. This chain uses TRBV13 with TRBJ2-7, with D tentatively TRBD1 (5 bases). V shed 4 bases and J shed 4 bases, with 5 bases lying between them. Germline V gene data show CDR1 as PRHDT and CDR2 as FYEKMQ (reference sequence). This CDR3 is built from 11 residues.

This chain links TRBV7-2 with TRBJ2-4, with 7 bases fitting TRBD2. V lost 3 bases, J lost 6 bases, and 5 bases stayed unmatched. Germline CDR1 SGHTA, CDR2 FQGNSA. CDR3 length equals 14 residues. For the CDR3, the DNA is TGTGCCAGCAGCTTGTGGGGAGGGCCAAACATTCAGTACTTC. Protein sequence: CASSLWGGPNIQYF.

The rearrangement links TRBV7-3 to TRBJ2-1; weak D call: TRBD2 (6 bases). Germline V gives CDR1 SGHTA, CDR2 FQGTGA. The CDR3 loop spans 14 amino acids. Trimming took 3 bases from V and 6 from J, leaving 12 bases between them. In nucleotides, the CDR3 is TGTGCCAGCAGCTTCCGGGACTCGGGCAATGAGCAGTTCTTC. As protein: CASSFRDSGNEQFF.

The V gene is TRBV5-1, the J gene TRBJ2-6, with a weak D call TRBD1 (6 bases). Trimming took off 4 bases at V and 2 bases at J, with 13 bases between the two ends. The germline V gene encodes CDR1 SGHRS and CDR2 YFSETQ. The CDR3 extends over 16 amino acids. The CDR3 here is CASSLNEGAGANVLTF. CDR3 DNA sequence: TGCGCCAGCAGCCTAAACGAGGGGGCTGGGGCCAACGTCCTGACTTTC.

The rearrangement uses TRBV18 and TRBJ1-5, with D perhaps TRBD1 (6 bases). There are 16 residues in the CDR3. Trimming took 3 bases from V and 0 from J, leaving 12 bases between them. Germline V gene data show CDR1 as KGHSH and CDR2 as LQKENI. CDR3 bases: TGTGCCAGCTCACCCTCAGGGGTTAATAGCAATCAGCCCCAGCATTTT. This translates into CASSPSGVNSNQPQHF. Filled out from reference TRBV18 and TRBJ1-5, the complete variable domain reads NAGVMQNPRHLVRRRGQEARLRCSPMKGHSHVYWYRQLPEEGLKFMVYLQKENIIDESGMPKERFSAEFPKEGPSILRIQQVVRGDSAAYFCASSPSGVNSNQPQHFGDGTRLSIL.

The CDR3, as DNA: TGTGCCAGCAGCTTAGCGGACGGTAACTATGGCTACACCTTC. Its protein is CASSLADGNYGYTF. The V gene is TRBV7-2, the J gene TRBJ1-2; D remains ambiguous. The CDR3 extends over 14 amino acids. Between the trimmed V and J ends, which lost 0 bases and 1 base, there was a span of 6 bases. The germline gives CDR1 SGHTA, CDR2 FQGNSA.

The rearrangement links TRBV12-1 to TRBJ1-3. TRBV12-1 constitutes a pseudogene. The CDR3 sequence is 16 residues long. The CDR3 DNA reads TGTGCCAGCAGCTTTCTGAGGGACCAGGATGGAAACACCATATATTTT. This translates into CASSFLRDQDGNTIYF.

This clone was seen more than once but under ten times. The chain joins TRBV18 to TRBJ1-2; unclear D gene. The CDR3 is 12 amino acids. V lost 2 bases and J lost 6, with 7 bases in between. CDR1 and CDR2 (germline): KGHSH, LQKENI. DNA for the CDR3: TGTGCCAGCTCACCAAGTGGGCATGGCTACACCTTC. Amino acids: CASSPSGHGYTF.

This clone was counted only a few times. J is TRBJ2-1 and V is TRBV6-6, with 11 bases matching TRBD2. This CDR3 has 15 amino acids. V trimming: 6 bases; J trimming: 7 bases; junction bases outside the gene matches: 8. CDR1 is MNHNY, CDR2 SVGAGI, per germline (reference sequence). The CDR3 region has the DNA TGTGCCAGCAGCTCCCCAGGGACTAGCGGAAATGAGCAGTTCTTC. Its translation is CASSSPGTSGNEQFF.